This T cell receptor beta chain was identified in a study of blood T cell repertoires in COVID-19. Trimming took 3 bases from V and 9 from J, leaving 18 bases between them. Germline V CDR1 and CDR2: LGHDT, YNNKEL (reference sequence). The CDR3 consists of 15 residues. TCRdb keeps only in-frame clones here, not all; method: immunoSEQ multiplex PCR. The sample holds 160,000 or so clones, around 81% seen once. The sequencing sample was made of peripheral blood. The source is a man aged 65-85 years who had recovered from COVID-19. The V gene is TRBV3-1 (or the pseudogene TRBV3-2), the J gene TRBJ2-1; no reliable D call. The CDR3 loop is CASSQERLRYSEQFF. In nucleotides, the CDR3 is TGTGCCAGCAGCCAGGAGCGCCTTAGGTATTCTGAGCAGTTCTTC.